This TCR beta chain was obtained from a study of tumor-infiltrating lymphocytes in primary liver carcinoma. Using a constant-region primer together with ProtoScript II reverse transcriptase, TCR beta cDNA was made from around 500 ng of total RNA. Modified slightly, ARM-PCR produced TCR beta libraries over three nested multiplex PCR rounds. TRBV1-TRBV30 forward primers and a C-beta reverse primer were used in the first two PCR rounds, which each ran for 9 to 10 cycles. TCRdb called the multiplex PCR reads again in MiXCR, with one record for every CDR3 protein. The table shows 150,000 to 200,000 distinct CDR3 sequences, with 65% occurring only once. This clonotype has a handful of counts. Trimming at V came to 5 bases and at J to 3 bases, leaving 7 bases not matched to a gene. Germline loops: CDR1 PRHDT, CDR2 FYEKMQ (reference sequence). This CDR3 comprises 16 residues. The authors took blood RNA from unsorted whole blood and also extracted germline DNA.

The chain is built from TRBV13 and TRBJ2-1; 10 nucleotides agree with TRBD1. This clonotype was sampled from a woman aged 60 to 75 with primary liver carcinoma and hepatitis B virus infection. Input material: peripheral blood. In DNA form, the CDR3 reads TGTGCCAGCAGCCCTAGACAGGGGGCTTACTACAATGAGCAGTTCTTC. Protein: CASSPRQGAYYNEQFF. The full variable domain, rest sourced from reference TRBV13 and TRBJ2-1, is AAGVIQSPRHLIKEKRETATLKCYPIPRHDTVYWYQQGPGQDPQFLISFYEKMQSDKGSIPDRFSAQQFSDYHSELNMSSLELGDSALYFCASSPRQGAYYNEQFFGPGTRLTVL.